This T cell receptor (beta chain) stems from a study of T cell changes during pregnancy in multiple sclerosis. This CDR3 has 15 residues. J was trimmed by 2 bases and V by 3 bases; bases with no gene match: 4. In germline, CDR1 is SEHNR, CDR2 FQNEAQ (reference sequence). Some clones are missing from TCRdb's copy, which holds only in-frame ones; the method was immunoSEQ multiplex PCR. The table records about 67,000 clones, around 90% of them present only once. The starting material was peripheral blood, obtained in the first trimester of pregnancy. The clonotype comes from a female donor with multiple sclerosis, enrolled in a pregnancy study. The V call is TRBV7-9, the J call TRBJ1-3; 7 bases are a match to TRBD1. The chain's CDR3 is CASSFQGGTGNTIYF. The CDR3 DNA reads as TGTGCCAGCAGCTTCCAGGGGGGTACTGGAAACACCATATATTTT.